These 29 T cell receptor beta chains were all obtained from the same sample, sequenced in a study of CD8+ T cells in alopecia areata (dated by TCRdb to between 2017 and 2018). Library preparation was by the immunoSEQ multiplex PCR assay. To provide template for TCR sequencing, every sample had RNA extracted and reverse transcribed into cDNA. The clones in this table, taken by TCRdb from immuneACCESS, are in-frame only. Not every clone is retained; where verified, under half of the shortfall comes from an unresolved V gene, and the cause of the rest is unknown. Here the sample has roughly 140,000 clones; 80% to 90% occur a single time. More than 20% of the sample is taken by the ten largest. According to the study, the label for this sample's time point signals: four to five weeks on oral tofacitinib. The treatment or condition tag for this specimen amounts to: oral pan-JAK inhibitor, 5-10 mg twice daily.

The sequencing used CD8+ T cells sorted from blood, collected at week 4, from a patient treated with tofacitinib. The origin of the receptors is a human donor with alopecia areata.

The V gene is TRBV6-5, the J gene TRBJ2-3; D ambiguous. The CDR3 is made up of 14 amino acids. The germline V gene encodes CDR1 MNHEY and CDR2 SVGAGI. V was pared by 2 bases and J by 2 bases, with 8 bases between. The CDR3 DNA reads as TGTGCCAGCAGTTACGGCATTCTCACAGATACGCAGTATTTT. Protein: CASSYGILTDTQYF.

The chain combines TRBV10-3 with TRBJ1-4; 7 bases are shared with TRBD1. With V trimmed by 3 bases and J by 5 bases, 0 bases remained unmatched. The CDR3 totals 13 residues. Germline assignment: CDR1 ENHRY and CDR2 SYGVKD. The CDR3 loop is CAISEGGNEKLFF. The CDR3, as DNA: TGTGCCATCAGTGAAGGGGGCAATGAAAAACTGTTTTTT.

The chain uses TRBV9 and TRBJ2-1, with TRBD2 as a possible D gene (7 bases). Germline CDR1 and CDR2: SGDLS and YYNGEE. This CDR3 comprises 13 residues. With 1 base removed from V and 8 bases from J, the gap between germline ends came to 10 bases. Written as DNA, the CDR3 is TGTGCCAGCAGCGTATGGGGGGGCGATGAGCAGTTCTTC. Translated: CASSVWGGDEQFF.

V usage is TRBV6-1 and J usage is TRBJ2-1; possible D gene TRBD2, 5 bases. Germline V gene data show CDR1 as MNHNS and CDR2 as SASEGT. Trimming left V 3 bases short and J 2 bases short, with 11 bases between. The CDR3 runs 15 residues. CDR3 nucleotide sequence: TGTGCCAGCAGTGATGGTGCTAGCCCCTACAATGAGCAGTTCTTC. As protein: CASSDGASPYNEQFF.

The V and J genes are TRBV7-9 and TRBJ2-3, with TRBD1 identical over 9 bases. Germline lookup yields CDR1 SEHNR and CDR2 FQNEAQ (reference sequence). CDR3 length: 16 residues. V lost 4 bases to trimming and J lost 4 bases; unmatched junction nucleotides: 9. The CDR3 DNA is TGTGCCAGCAGCTCTCAGGATGGGACAGGGCCAGATACGCAGTATTTT. Translated: CASSSQDGTGPDTQYF.

CDR3 coding DNA: TGTGCCAGCAGGGGGACAGGGGGGCCCGGAGAAGCGTACTTC. Its protein is CASRGTGGPGEAYF. The genes are TRBV2 and TRBJ2-7; 11 bases line up with TRBD1. Trimming took 6 bases from V and 12 from J; bases not matched to a gene: 13. The CDR3 runs to 14 residues. Per the germline V gene, CDR1 is SNHLY and CDR2 is FYNNEI. Combining the CDR3 with reference TRBV2 and TRBJ2-7 gives the whole variable domain EPEVTQTPSHQVTQMGQEVILRCVPISNHLYFYWYRQILGQKVEFLVSFYNNEISEKSEIFDDQFSVERPDGSNFTLKIRSTKLEDSAMYFCASRGTGGPGEAYFGPGTRLTVT.

Only one count was recorded for this clone. The chain has TRBV11-1 and TRBJ2-5; D is ambiguous. This CDR3 comprises 14 residues. CDR1 and CDR2 (germline): SGHAT, FQDESV (reference sequence). V shed 3 bases and J shed 2 bases, with 10 bases lying between them. CDR3 nucleotides: TGTGCCAGCAGCTTGAAAGGAGTGCAAGAGACCCAGTACTTC. As protein: CASSLKGVQETQYF.

This chain uses TRBV6-5 with TRBJ1-2, with TRBD1 matching over 8 bases. The CDR3 consists of 13 residues. V lost 6 bases to trimming and J lost 5 bases; unmatched junction nucleotides: 5. CDR1 MNHEY and CDR2 SVGAGI come from the germline V gene. CDR3 loop: CASSQTGDYGYTF. CDR3 sequence (DNA): TGTGCCAGCAGCCAGACAGGGGATTATGGCTACACCTTC.

V usage is TRBV6-1 and J usage is TRBJ2-2; TRBD1 agrees at 8 bases. Germline V lookup: CDR1 MNHNS, CDR2 SASEGT. V lost 7 bases to trimming and J lost 4 bases; unmatched junction nucleotides: 5. This CDR3 spans 14 amino acids. The CDR3 loop reads CASTRTGGTGELFF. The CDR3 DNA follows: TGTGCCAGCACCCGAACAGGGGGCACCGGGGAGCTGTTTTTT.

The rearrangement joins TRBV5-1 to TRBJ2-7; no firm D call. Germline V gene sequence: CDR1 SGHRS, CDR2 YFSETQ. The CDR3 has 13 residues. Deletions cut 1 base from V and 7 bases from J, with 12 bases between. The CDR3 DNA reads as TGCGCCAGCAGCTTGTTGCCTATCAGGGAGCAGTACTTC. This translates into CASSLLPIREQYF.

This chain connects TRBV7-9 to TRBJ1-6; a weak D match, TRBD1 (5 bases). Trimming removed 4 bases from V and 7 bases from J, with 11 bases in between. This CDR3 comprises 14 residues. From germline, CDR1 is SEHNR and CDR2 FQNEAQ (reference sequence). The chain's CDR3 is CASSYDSSNSPLHF. In nucleotides, the CDR3 is TGTGCCAGCAGCTACGACAGCTCCAATTCACCCCTCCACTTT.

J is TRBJ1-1 and V is TRBV29-1, with D unclear. The CDR3 sequence is 13 residues long. V was trimmed by 0 bases and J by 1 base, leaving 6 bases between them. The germline CDR1 and CDR2 sequences are SQVTM and ANQGSEA. CDR3 sequence reads: CSVEEGWNTEAFF. The CDR3 DNA is TGCAGCGTTGAAGAGGGTTGGAACACTGAAGCTTTCTTT.

The rearrangement joins TRBV15 to TRBJ2-1; D not resolved. The CDR3 consists of 14 residues. The germline CDR1 and CDR2 sequences are LNHNV and YYDKDF (reference sequence). V was trimmed by 9 bases and J by 2 bases, leaving 14 bases between them. DNA of the CDR3: TGTGCCACGCAAGGTCTAGGGCCCTACAATGAGCAGTTCTTC. Translating it yields CATQGLGPYNEQFF.

This clone was counted between two and nine times. The chain carries TRBV21-1 and TRBJ2-2. TRBV21-1 is described as a pseudogene. This CDR3 is 17 amino acids long. In nucleotides, the CDR3 is TGTGCCAGCATAGTAACCTCGGGACGCTCGAACACCGGGGAGCTGTTTTTT. Translated, it gives CASIVTSGRSNTGELFF.

The rearrangement uses TRBV6-5 and TRBJ2-5; unclear D gene. The J call is doubtful: the DNA matches TRBJ2-7 better. Germline loops: CDR1 MNHEY, CDR2 SVGAGI. The CDR3 is 13 residues long. This CDR3 reads CASSYSSRYEQYF. DNA for the CDR3: TGTGCCAGCAGTTACTCGTCCAGATACGAGCAGTACTTC.

This clone was found once. V is TRBV30 and J is TRBJ2-5, with D unresolved. The J call may be mistaken, given a closer DNA end match to TRBJ2-7. CDR3 length: 13 residues. Germline V lookup: CDR1 GTSNPN, CDR2 SVGIG (reference sequence). The CDR3 region is CAWSVGRTYEQYF. As DNA, the CDR3 is TGTGCCTGGAGTGTGGGCCGTACCTACGAGCAGTACTTC.

The CDR3 nucleotides are TGCAGCGTCCTTTGGACAGGGGCGATTGCAGAGACCCAGTACTTC. It codes for CSVLWTGAIAETQYF. This chain links TRBV29-1 with TRBJ2-5, with 9 nucleotides matching TRBD1. The CDR3 runs 15 residues. Germline V gene data show CDR1 as SQVTM and CDR2 as ANQGSEA. The trim removed 6 bases at V and 4 bases at J, leaving 12 bases unmatched.

The chain couples TRBV6-6 to TRBJ2-7, with 7 bases identical to TRBD1. The germline V gene encodes CDR1 MNHNY and CDR2 SVGAGI (reference sequence). Germline trimming cut 5 bases from V and 2 bases from J; bases unmatched to any gene: 6. CDR3 length: 14 amino acids. DNA for the CDR3: TGTGCCAGCAGTACCGGGGACAGCGCCTACGAGCAGTACTTC. Translation: CASSTGDSAYEQYF.

This clone came up a few times. V is TRBV19 and J is TRBJ2-6, with no clear D. V was trimmed by 7 bases and J by 3 bases, leaving 7 bases between them. The germline V gene has CDR1 LNHDA and CDR2 SQIVND (reference sequence). The CDR3 covers 13 residues. The CDR3 loop reads CASNLGGANVLTF. CDR3 DNA sequence: TGTGCCAGTAATTTGGGTGGGGCCAACGTCCTGACTTTC.

The V call is TRBV7-2, the J call TRBJ2-3; D not resolved. Trimming removed 5 bases from V and 4 bases from J, with 10 bases in between. The germline gives CDR1 SGHTA, CDR2 FQGNSA. CDR3 length: 13 residues. This CDR3 reads CASSGVSADTQYF. Written as DNA, the CDR3 is TGTGCCAGCAGCGGGGTGTCGGCAGATACGCAGTATTTT.

The CDR3 loop reads CAWAGTSSGEQFF. The CDR3, as DNA: TGTGCCTGGGCCGGGACTAGCTCAGGTGAGCAGTTCTTC. This chain links TRBV30 with TRBJ2-1, with 9 positions matching TRBD2. The CDR3 runs 13 residues. V lost 5 bases to trimming and J lost 9 bases; unmatched junction nucleotides: 8. Germline CDR1 GTSNPN, CDR2 SVGIG (reference sequence).

This clone came up once. The rearrangement links TRBV11-1 to TRBJ2-7; either TRBD1 or TRBD2 may supply D (5 bases each). The germline V gene has CDR1 SGHAT and CDR2 FQDESV (reference sequence). Trimming removed 0 bases at V and 2 bases at J, with 14 bases between. The CDR3 length is 16 residues. DNA for the CDR3: TGTGCCAGCAGCTTAGCTCCCGGGACGGGTACCTACGAGCAGTACTTC. Its translation: CASSLAPGTGTYEQYF.

There are a few counts of this clone. V usage is TRBV19 and J usage is TRBJ2-1; 7 bases map to TRBD2. Germline CDR1 LNHDA, CDR2 SQIVND (reference sequence). The CDR3 is made up of 14 amino acids. V lost 5 bases and J lost 6; bases outside the gene matches: 7. CDR3 amino acids: CASSPREDGNEQFF. In DNA form, the CDR3 reads TGTGCCAGTAGTCCCCGGGAGGACGGCAATGAGCAGTTCTTC.

The V gene is TRBV5-5, the J gene TRBJ2-7; tentatively, D is TRBD1 or TRBD2 (5 bases each). The V gene lost 0 bases and the J gene lost 1 base, with 11 bases spanning the gap. The CDR3 covers 15 residues. Germline-derived CDR1 and CDR2 are SGHKS and YYEKEE (reference sequence). The CDR3 nucleotides read TGTGCCAGCAGCTTGGCTTGGGGGTCATCCTACGAGCAGTACTTC. It specifies CASSLAWGSSYEQYF.

This chain connects TRBV27 to TRBJ1-1; D is uncertain. V lost 3 bases, J lost 8 bases, and 10 bases lay in between. From germline, CDR1 is MNHEY and CDR2 SMNVEV (reference sequence). The CDR3 contains 12 residues. CDR3 sequence (DNA): TGTGCCAGCAGTTTTATTGGTACAGAAGCTTTCTTT. This gives the protein CASSFIGTEAFF.

The V call is TRBV7-6, the J call TRBJ1-1; D perhaps matches TRBD1 (5 bases). The length of the CDR3 is 14 residues. Germline V CDR1 and CDR2: SGHVS, FNYEAQ. V was cut by 0 bases and J by 4 bases, with 9 bases left in between. This chain's CDR3 is CASSLAEGSTEAFF. CDR3 nucleotide sequence: TGTGCCAGCAGCTTAGCAGAGGGGTCCACTGAAGCTTTCTTT.

The rearrangement links TRBV9 to TRBJ2-7; 7 bases align to TRBD1. V lost 3 bases and J lost 5; bases outside the gene matches: 11. The CDR3 is 15 residues long. The germline V gene encodes CDR1 SGDLS and CDR2 YYNGEE. This CDR3 is CASSGRDSFSDEQYF. The CDR3 DNA is TGTGCCAGCAGCGGCCGGGACAGCTTTTCCGACGAGCAGTACTTC.

This sequence joins TRBV4-1 and TRBJ1-2, with a weak D call TRBD1 (5 bases). This CDR3 contains 16 residues. Trimming left V 3 bases short and J 3 bases short, with 17 bases between. CDR1 is MGHRA and CDR2 is YSYEKL in the germline V gene. The DNA of the CDR3 is TGCGCCAGCAGCCAGGGGGTCCGGACATCGGACTATGGCTACACCTTC. Residues: CASSQGVRTSDYGYTF.

This chain links TRBV27 with TRBJ2-7; TRBD2 matches 13 bases. The CDR3 length is 15 residues. Germline V lookup: CDR1 MNHEY, CDR2 SMNVEV (reference sequence). The junction had 8 bases not matched to a gene; V was cut back by 8 bases and J by 4 bases. CDR3 residues: CASRPTSGGLYEQYF. The CDR3 DNA follows: TGTGCCAGCCGGCCGACTAGCGGGGGGCTATACGAGCAGTACTTC.